The 3 T cell receptor beta chains given below trace back to one sample, sequenced in a study of blood T cells in healthy people across ages. A J-beta primer mix and a sample-barcoded 5' primer were used in a second PCR of roughly 7 to 12 cycles. Each CDR3 protein gets one entry after TCRdb re-called the 5' RACE reads with MiXCR. The sample lists under 800,000 distinct CDR3 sequences; over 20% were seen once. Input material: blood. The source of these receptors is a man aged 65 to 79 in good health.

This clonotype appeared a few times. The chain couples TRBV7-6 to TRBJ2-7, with 8 bases that match TRBD1. CDR1 is SGHVS and CDR2 is FNYEAQ in the germline V gene. The CDR3 runs 16 residues. Trimming at V came to 1 base and at J to 4 bases, leaving 9 bases not matched to a gene. The CDR3 is CASSLGPRGQNYEQYF. In DNA, the CDR3 is TGTGCCAGCAGCTTAGGTCCCAGGGGGCAGAATTACGAGCAGTACTTC.

This clonotype has only a few counts. The CDR3 reads CSASEGGITGYTF. Here the CDR3 DNA reads TGCAGTGCTAGTGAAGGGGGAATTACGGGCTACACCTTC. The chain couples TRBV20-1 to TRBJ1-2; TRBD1 might be the D (6 bases). Trimming removed 3 bases from V and 8 bases from J, with 16 bases in between. The V gene's germline CDR1 is DFQATT and CDR2 SNEGSKA (reference sequence). This CDR3 comprises 13 residues.

Comments on this clonotype: One end of the junction fails to match germline, which may point to a read error. The rearrangement links TRBV7-6 to TRBJ2-5; D not certain. CDR3 length equals 13 residues. CDR1 SGHVS and CDR2 FNYEAQ come from the germline V gene. The CDR3, as DNA: TGTGCCAGCGGCTTAGCACTACAAGAGACCCAGTACTTC. Encoded protein: CASGLALQETQYF.